The 16 T cell receptor beta chains presented below share a single source sample, sequenced in a study of blood T cells in healthy people across ages. For the second PCR, which ran for about 6 to 11 cycles, a sample-barcoded 5' primer and a J-beta primer mix were used. One entry per CDR3 protein results from TCRdb running MiXCR on the 5' RACE reads. The data hold approximately 940,000 distinct CDR3 sequences, with around 46% observed a single time. The source material was blood. These receptors were collected from a man aged 25-40 years in good health.

V usage is TRBV28 and J usage is TRBJ2-1; a weak D match, TRBD2 (6 bases). Germline V gene data show CDR1 as MDHEN and CDR2 as SYDVKM. Trimming took 1 base from V and 7 from J, leaving 11 bases between them. The CDR3 is 14 residues long. DNA for the CDR3: TGTGCCAGCAGTTTATTGGAGGGTGTGAATGAGCAGTTCTTC. Translating it yields CASSLLEGVNEQFF.

This clonotype occurred a few times. The V call is TRBV9, the J call TRBJ2-4; 7 nucleotides agree with TRBD2. V dropped 0 bases and J dropped 5; count of bases not matched to a gene: 8. The CDR3 length is 16 residues. CDR1 and CDR2 from the germline V gene are SGDLS and YYNGEE. The CDR3 region has the DNA TGTGCCAGCAGCGTAGATCCGGGGGGTAATGAAAACATTCAGTACTTC. Amino acid sequence: CASSVDPGGNENIQYF.

The chain joins TRBV7-9 to TRBJ1-5; 10 bases are a match to TRBD1. Germline values: CDR1 SEHNR, CDR2 FQNEAQ (reference sequence). The CDR3 is made up of 17 amino acids. V shed 0 bases, J shed 6 bases, and the junction held 8 bases outside the gene matches. This chain's CDR3 is CASSLAGTGDFAQPQHF. The CDR3 region has the DNA TGTGCCAGCAGCTTAGCCGGGACAGGGGACTTCGCTCAGCCCCAGCATTTT.

There are a few counts of this clonotype. This chain links TRBV18 with TRBJ2-7; D ambiguous. V dropped 4 bases and J dropped 7 bases, with 11 bases sitting between them. The CDR3 covers 12 residues. Germline assignment: CDR1 KGHSH and CDR2 LQKENI. This CDR3 reads CASSLRPPEQYF. CDR3 coding DNA: TGTGCCAGCTCACTCCGACCCCCGGAGCAGTACTTC.

This clonotype was seen just once. This chain links TRBV20-1 with TRBJ2-3; D gene ambiguous. This CDR3 contains 10 residues. CDR1 DFQATT and CDR2 SNEGSKA come from the germline V gene (reference sequence). V lost 6 bases to trimming and J lost 6 bases, with 7 bases between them. DNA of the CDR3: TGCAGTGCCCCGCAGGATACGCAGTATTTT. Amino acids: CSAPQDTQYF.

The chain links TRBV6-5 to TRBJ2-7, with TRBD1 identical over 9 bases. V was pared by 0 bases and J by 6 bases, with 9 bases of the junction left unmatched. Germline CDR1 reads MNHEY; CDR2 reads SVGAGI. The CDR3 has 16 amino acids. The CDR3 region has the DNA TGTGCCAGCAGTTACTCAAAATCAACAGGGGGCCTCGAGCAGTACTTC. Its translation: CASSYSKSTGGLEQYF.

J is TRBJ2-3 and V is TRBV29-1; either TRBD1 or TRBD2 may supply D (5 bases each). Trimming left V 1 base short and J 3 bases short, with 14 bases between. The CDR3 length is 15 residues. In germline, CDR1 is SQVTM, CDR2 ANQGSEA. The CDR3 DNA is TGCAGCGTTGAAGGAGCGGTGTGGGGGACAGATACGCAGTATTTT. As protein: CSVEGAVWGTDTQYF.

This clonotype has only a few counts. The chain joins TRBV29-1 to TRBJ1-4; tentative D call: TRBD1 (6 bases). CDR1 SQVTM and CDR2 ANQGSEA come from the germline V gene. The CDR3 spans 12 residues. Trimming stripped 7 bases from V and 8 bases from J, with 14 bases between. The CDR3 spells CSGGGAGEKLFF. The CDR3, as DNA: TGCAGCGGCGGGGGGGCCGGGGAAAAACTGTTTTTT.

The rearrangement joins TRBV7-2 to TRBJ2-3, with 8 bases matching TRBD1. The CDR3 sequence is 16 residues long. Germline-derived CDR1 and CDR2 are SGHTA and FQGNSA. J lost 4 bases, V lost 2 bases, and 8 bases had no gene match. The CDR3 DNA is TGTGCCAGCAGCTTACAACCACAGGGGGTGGCAGATACGCAGTATTTT. The encoded protein is CASSLQPQGVADTQYF.

V usage is TRBV5-1 and J usage is TRBJ2-4; TRBD1 matches at 12 bases. The J call is uncertain, as TRBJ2-7 better fits the DNA end. The CDR3 is 15 residues long. Germline CDR1 reads SGHRS; CDR2 reads YFSETQ. The CDR3: CASSTGDRGHHEQYF. CDR3 nucleotide sequence: TGCGCCAGCAGCACAGGGGACAGGGGGCATCACGAGCAGTACTTC.

This clonotype occurred many times. The rearrangement joins TRBV29-1 to TRBJ2-6; D possibly uses TRBD1 or TRBD2 (5 bases each). In germline, CDR1 is SQVTM, CDR2 ANQGSEA. Trimming took 5 bases from V and 1 from J, leaving 12 bases between them. There are 15 residues in the CDR3. CDR3 protein: CSVSGGLSGANVLTF. For the CDR3, the DNA is TGCAGCGTTAGTGGGGGTCTTTCTGGGGCCAACGTCCTGACTTTC.

The rearrangement links TRBV7-2 to TRBJ1-5; no definite D call. Deletions cut 5 bases from V and 6 bases from J, with 17 bases between. This CDR3 contains 15 residues. Germline loops: CDR1 SGHTA, CDR2 FQGNSA. The CDR3 spells CASSPAVGVGQPQHF. The CDR3, as DNA: TGTGCCAGCAGCCCAGCGGTGGGAGTCGGTCAGCCCCAGCATTTT.

This clonotype was observed once. V is TRBV7-2 and J is TRBJ2-3; 15 bases fit TRBD2. From germline, CDR1 is SGHTA and CDR2 FQGNSA. The CDR3 spans 20 residues. V shed 5 bases, J shed 0 bases, and the junction held 12 bases outside the gene matches. The DNA for the CDR3 is TGTGCCAGCAGCACACGACCCGGGACTAGCGGGGGGATCAGCACAGATACGCAGTATTTT. Translation: CASSTRPGTSGGISTDTQYF.

CDR3 protein: CSASRGGIDETQYF. CDR3 bases: TGCAGTGCTAGTCGGGGGGGGATTGATGAGACCCAGTACTTC. V is TRBV20-1 and J is TRBJ2-5, with 8 bases fitting TRBD2. The CDR3 is 14 residues long. V shed 3 bases, J shed 5 bases, and the junction held 8 bases outside the gene matches. Germline V gene sequence: CDR1 DFQATT, CDR2 SNEGSKA (reference sequence).

CDR3 loop: CASSQNRDEQFF. For the CDR3, the DNA is TGTGCCAGCTCACAAAACAGGGATGAGCAGTTCTTC. This chain uses TRBV18 with TRBJ2-1; D perhaps matches TRBD1 (6 bases). Per germline, CDR1 KGHSH and CDR2 LQKENI. The CDR3 extends over 12 amino acids. Trimming took 4 bases from V and 8 from J, leaving 9 bases between them.

This clonotype showed up just a few times. The chain employs TRBV20-1 and TRBJ2-3; D unclear. Germline V lookup: CDR1 DFQATT, CDR2 SNEGSKA (reference sequence). The length of the CDR3 is 13 residues. The V and J ends lost 4 bases and 0 bases respectively, with 8 bases between them. This CDR3 is CSATPSSTDTQYF. Written as DNA, the CDR3 is TGCAGTGCTACCCCGTCCAGCACAGATACGCAGTATTTT.